A single sample gave rise to the 14 T cell receptor beta chains below, sequenced in a study of T cells in Graves' hyperthyroidism and ophthalmopathy. There were TCR beta CDR3 regions amplified from RNA transcripts. The TCR CDR3 first-round RT-PCR relied on the HTBI primer set. Using its own MiXCR run on the multiplex PCR reads, TCRdb lists one record per CDR3 protein. The sample has fewer than 900,000 distinct CDR3 sequences; roughly a sixth are singletons. The sequenced sample was blood. All receptors come from a woman aged 50 to 60 with Graves' hyperthyroidism that later progressed to Graves' ophthalmopathy.

V is TRBV19 and J is TRBJ1-2; possibly TRBD1 for D (5 bases). Deletions cut 7 bases from V and 1 base from J, with 22 bases between. CDR3 length equals 17 residues. The germline V gene encodes CDR1 LNHDA and CDR2 SQIVND (reference sequence). The CDR3 region is CASKIRGWGSDNYGYTF. In nucleotides, the CDR3 is TGTGCCAGTAAAATACGGGGCTGGGGGAGCGATAACTATGGCTACACCTTC.

This chain links TRBV6-2 or TRBV6-3 with TRBJ2-1, with D possibly being TRBD1 (6 bases). Germline V gives CDR1 MNHEY, CDR2 SVGEGT. This CDR3 spans 14 amino acids. Trimming pared 6 bases from V and 0 bases from J, leaving 9 bases between. The chain's CDR3 is CASRGHTSYNEQFF. CDR3 in DNA: TGTGCCAGCAGGGGACATACCTCCTACAATGAGCAGTTCTTC.

This clonotype was seen ten or more times. The chain joins TRBV19 to TRBJ1-5; D perhaps matches TRBD1 (5 bases). The CDR3 has 15 residues. With 3 bases removed from V and 3 bases from J, the gap between germline ends came to 12 bases. In germline, CDR1 is LNHDA, CDR2 SQIVND (reference sequence). As DNA, the CDR3 is TGTGCCAGTAGTATCGGGGGGTACGCCAATCAGCCCCAGCATTTT. Its translation is CASSIGGYANQPQHF.

This clonotype was counted many times. V is TRBV2 and J is TRBJ1-5; no clear D gene. This CDR3 has 12 residues. The germline V and J ends were trimmed by 6 bases and 7 bases, with 10 bases remaining between them. Germline loops: CDR1 SNHLY, CDR2 FYNNEI. CDR3 sequence (DNA): TGTGCCAGCAGATCTGATAAGCAGCCCCAGCATTTT. This encodes CASRSDKQPQHF.

This clonotype has just a few counts. The chain is built from TRBV9 and TRBJ2-5; TRBD2 matches 8 bases. The CDR3 sequence is 13 residues long. With V trimmed by 2 bases and J by 3 bases, 0 bases remained unmatched. Germline V gene sequence: CDR1 SGDLS, CDR2 YYNGEE. This chain's CDR3 is CASSVRGEETQYF. The CDR3 coding sequence is TGTGCCAGCAGCGTGCGGGGGGAAGAGACCCAGTACTTC.

The rearrangement links TRBV4-1 to TRBJ1-1; D not certain. The CDR3 consists of 14 residues. Germline CDR1 is MGHRA and CDR2 is YSYEKL. Trimming pared 2 bases from V and 5 bases from J, leaving 12 bases between. For the CDR3, the DNA is TGCGCCAGCAGCCAACCTGTTAGTCAGACTGAAGCTTTCTTT. It translates to CASSQPVSQTEAFF.

This clonotype has a handful of counts. The chain is built from TRBV14 and TRBJ1-2; tentatively, D is TRBD1 (5 bases). This CDR3 has 14 residues. Germline CDR1 and CDR2: SGHDN and FVKESK. V lost 4 bases and J 4 bases, leaving 13 bases between the germline ends. The DNA for the CDR3 is TGTGCCAGCAGCCGGTTGGGACTGACCTATGGCTACACCTTC. As protein: CASSRLGLTYGYTF.

This clonotype was seen repeatedly, ten times or more. V is TRBV13 and J is TRBJ2-1; no reliable D call. The CDR3 loop spans 11 amino acids. From germline, CDR1 is PRHDT and CDR2 FYEKMQ (reference sequence). Between the trimmed V and J ends, which lost 6 bases and 7 bases, there was a span of 7 bases. The CDR3 spells CASRRVNEQFF. The CDR3 region has the DNA TGTGCCAGCAGACGGGTGAATGAGCAGTTCTTC.

The chain recombines TRBV12-3 or TRBV12-4 with TRBJ2-7; 7 bases are shared with TRBD2. The CDR3 is made up of 14 amino acids. Trimming at V came to 6 bases and at J to 3 bases, leaving 8 bases not matched to a gene. The CDR3 coding sequence is TGTGCCAGCAGGCTGGGCGGACTAGGCTACGAGCAGTACTTC. Amino acid sequence: CASRLGGLGYEQYF.

This clonotype came up once. The V gene is TRBV19, the J gene TRBJ2-5; tentatively, D is TRBD2 (6 bases). This CDR3 contains 12 residues. The germline V and J ends were trimmed by 5 bases and 11 bases, with 15 bases remaining between them. The germline CDR1 and CDR2 sequences are LNHDA and SQIVND (reference sequence). The chain's CDR3 is CASSVGDSQQYF. CDR3 sequence (DNA): TGTGCCAGTAGTGTGGGGGACTCCCAACAGTACTTC.

This clonotype was observed at least ten times. The V and J genes are TRBV12-3 or TRBV12-4 and TRBJ1-5; D gene uncertain. The V end lost 5 bases, the J end lost 0 bases, and 5 bases lay between the germline ends. CDR3 length equals 13 residues. CDR3 in amino acids: CASSAYSNQPQHF. The CDR3 nucleotides are TGTGCCAGCAGTGCGTATAGCAATCAGCCCCAGCATTTT.

This clonotype was seen a few times. The V gene is TRBV20-1, the J gene TRBJ1-2, with D unclear. The V gene's germline CDR1 is DFQATT and CDR2 SNEGSKA (reference sequence). The V and J ends lost 0 bases and 5 bases respectively, with 10 bases between them. The CDR3 length is 13 residues. The chain's CDR3 is CSARDVVDYGYTF. In nucleotides, the CDR3 is TGCAGTGCTAGAGATGTGGTGGATTATGGCTACACCTTC.

In this sample, this clonotype turned up many times. The genes are TRBV7-6 and TRBJ2-3; 7 bases align to TRBD1. V was clipped by 5 bases and J by 4 bases; unmatched bases: 12. This CDR3 is built from 16 residues. Germline V CDR1 and CDR2: SGHVS, FNYEAQ. The CDR3 region is CASSPHLQGMSDTQYF. CDR3 sequence (DNA): TGTGCCAGCAGCCCCCACCTACAGGGGATGTCAGATACGCAGTATTTT.

This clonotype has more than one count but fewer than ten. The J gene is TRBJ1-1, the V gene TRBV5-1; perhaps TRBD1 as D (5 bases). The germline gives CDR1 SGHRS, CDR2 YFSETQ. CDR3 length: 15 residues. The V end was cut by 0 bases, the J end by 6 bases, with 15 bases between. The CDR3 coding sequence is TGCGCCAGCAGCTTGGTTTCCCCGGCAGGGTCTGAAGCTTTCTTT. Residues: CASSLVSPAGSEAFF.